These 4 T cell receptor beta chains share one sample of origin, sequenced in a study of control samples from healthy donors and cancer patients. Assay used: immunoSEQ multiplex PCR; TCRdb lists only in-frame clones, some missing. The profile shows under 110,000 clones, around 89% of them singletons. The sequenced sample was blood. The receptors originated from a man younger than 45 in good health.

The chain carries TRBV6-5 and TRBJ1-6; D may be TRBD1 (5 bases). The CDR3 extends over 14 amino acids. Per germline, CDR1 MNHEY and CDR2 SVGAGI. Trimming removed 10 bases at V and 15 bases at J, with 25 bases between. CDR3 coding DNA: TGTGCCACGTACTACCGGGGGAGCCCCTCGGGCCTCCACTTT. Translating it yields CATYYRGSPSGLHF.

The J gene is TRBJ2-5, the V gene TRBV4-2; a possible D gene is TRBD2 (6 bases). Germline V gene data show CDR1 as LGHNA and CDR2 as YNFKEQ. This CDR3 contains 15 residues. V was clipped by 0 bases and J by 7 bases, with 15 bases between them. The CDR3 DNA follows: TGTGCCAGCAGCCAAGATCAAACAGCCGGGGGGACCCAGTACTTC. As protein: CASSQDQTAGGTQYF.

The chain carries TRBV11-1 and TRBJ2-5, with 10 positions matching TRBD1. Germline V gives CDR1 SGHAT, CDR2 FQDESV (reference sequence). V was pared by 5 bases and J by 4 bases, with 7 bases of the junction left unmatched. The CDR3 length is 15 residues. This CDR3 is CASSLGQGRGETQYF. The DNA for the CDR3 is TGTGCCAGCAGCCTGGGACAGGGGCGGGGAGAGACCCAGTACTTC.

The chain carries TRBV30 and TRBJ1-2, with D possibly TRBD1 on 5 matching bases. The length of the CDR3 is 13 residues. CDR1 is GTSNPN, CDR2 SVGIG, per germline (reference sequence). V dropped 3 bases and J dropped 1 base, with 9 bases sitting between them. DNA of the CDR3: TGTGCCTGGAGGGAGGGGAATAACTATGGCTACACCTTC. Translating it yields CAWREGNNYGYTF.